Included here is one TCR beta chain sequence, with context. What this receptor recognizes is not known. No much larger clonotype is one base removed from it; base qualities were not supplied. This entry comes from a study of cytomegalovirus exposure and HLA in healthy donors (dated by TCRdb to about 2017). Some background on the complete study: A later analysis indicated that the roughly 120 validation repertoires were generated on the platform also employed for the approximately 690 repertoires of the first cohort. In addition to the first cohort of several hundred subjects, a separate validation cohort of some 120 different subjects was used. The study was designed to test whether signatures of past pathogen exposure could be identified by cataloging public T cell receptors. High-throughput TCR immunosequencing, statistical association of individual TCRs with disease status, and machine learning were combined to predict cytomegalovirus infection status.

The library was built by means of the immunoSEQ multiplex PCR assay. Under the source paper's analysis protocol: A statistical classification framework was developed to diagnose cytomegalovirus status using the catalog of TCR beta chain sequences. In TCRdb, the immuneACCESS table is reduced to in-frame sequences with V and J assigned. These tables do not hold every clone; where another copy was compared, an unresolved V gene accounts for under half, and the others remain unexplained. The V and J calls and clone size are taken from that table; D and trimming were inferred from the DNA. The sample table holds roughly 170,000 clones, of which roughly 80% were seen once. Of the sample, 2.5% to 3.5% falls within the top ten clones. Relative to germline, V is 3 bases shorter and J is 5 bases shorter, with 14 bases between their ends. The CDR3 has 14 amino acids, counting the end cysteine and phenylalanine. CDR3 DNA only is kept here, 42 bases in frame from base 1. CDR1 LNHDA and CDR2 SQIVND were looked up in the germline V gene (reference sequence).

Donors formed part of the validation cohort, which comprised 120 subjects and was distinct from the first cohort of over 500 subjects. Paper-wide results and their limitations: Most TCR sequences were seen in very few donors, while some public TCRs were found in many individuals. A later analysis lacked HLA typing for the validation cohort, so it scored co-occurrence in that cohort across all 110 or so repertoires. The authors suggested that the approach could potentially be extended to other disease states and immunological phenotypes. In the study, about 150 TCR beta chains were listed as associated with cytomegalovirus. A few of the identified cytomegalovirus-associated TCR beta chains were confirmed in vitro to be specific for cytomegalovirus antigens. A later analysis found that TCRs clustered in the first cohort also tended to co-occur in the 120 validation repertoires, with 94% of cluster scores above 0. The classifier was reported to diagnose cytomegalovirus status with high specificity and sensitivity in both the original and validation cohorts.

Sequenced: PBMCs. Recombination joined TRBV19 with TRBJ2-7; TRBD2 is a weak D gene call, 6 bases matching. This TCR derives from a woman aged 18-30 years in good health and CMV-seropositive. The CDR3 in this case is CASSMWRGKHEQYF. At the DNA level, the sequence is TGTGCCAGTAGTATGTGGCGGGGTAAGCACGAGCAGTACTTC.